Shown below are 16 T cell receptor beta chains from a single sample sequenced in a study of molecular identifiers for immune sequencing clone quantification. TCRdb re-derived calls from the PCR reads in MiXCR, one entry per CDR3 protein. The sample consists of about 97,000 distinct CDR3 sequences, under 40% of them appearing once. Material for sequencing was naive CD8+ T cells from blood, with Jurkat cell RNA spiked in. Subset noted: FACS-sorted CD8+CD4-CCR7+CD45RA+ naive T cells. These receptors all stem from a human donor in good health. Some libraries in this study had Jurkat cell RNA spiked in.

There are a few counts of this clonotype. The chain carries TRBV5-8 and TRBJ2-1; a weak D match, TRBD2 (6 bases). Germline V gene sequence: CDR1 SGHTS, CDR2 YDEGEE. The CDR3 sequence is 12 residues long. V lost 2 bases and J lost 7, with 7 bases in between. CDR3: CASSFAGNEQFF. In nucleotides, the CDR3 is TGTGCCAGCAGCTTTGCGGGAAATGAGCAGTTCTTC.

The table lists this clonotype with many counts. The V call is TRBV10-3, the J call TRBJ2-7, with a possible D match to TRBD1 (5 bases). The germline gives CDR1 ENHRY, CDR2 SYGVKD. Trimming removed 0 bases from V and 5 bases from J, with 11 bases in between. This CDR3 region has 14 residues. The CDR3 loop reads CAISESGQGHEQYF. The CDR3 coding sequence is TGTGCCATCAGTGAGTCGGGGCAGGGCCACGAGCAGTACTTC.

CDR3 in amino acids: CASSQADSTDTQYF. DNA of the CDR3: TGTGCCAGCAGCCAAGCGGACAGCACAGATACGCAGTATTTT. The rearrangement links TRBV4-2 to TRBJ2-3; no definite D call. The CDR3 covers 14 residues. Germline assignment: CDR1 LGHNA and CDR2 YNFKEQ. V lost 1 base, J lost 0 bases, and 5 bases lay in between.

To note about this clonotype: In this CDR3 the conserved last residue, phenylalanine or tryptophan, is missing, so a read error is likely. The CDR3 region has the DNA TGTGCCAGCTCACCACTCCCTCGGGAGGAGATTTACGAGCAGTACCTC. Encoded protein: CASSPLPREEIYEQYL. The chain uses TRBV18 and TRBJ2-7; 7 bases align to TRBD2. Losses at the gene ends were 1 base for V and 4 bases for J; bases not matched to a gene: 10. Germline V gene data show CDR1 as KGHSH and CDR2 as LQKENI. The CDR3 is made up of 16 amino acids.

The chain is built from TRBV13 and TRBJ2-7; D not resolved. The CDR3 is 15 amino acids. CDR1 and CDR2 (germline): PRHDT, FYEKMQ (reference sequence). With 5 bases removed from V and 3 bases from J, the gap between germline ends came to 17 bases. The CDR3 region is CASSPNPTTGYEQYF. CDR3 DNA sequence: TGTGCCAGCAGCCCCAACCCAACGACTGGCTACGAGCAGTACTTC.

V usage is TRBV5-1 and J usage is TRBJ2-7; either TRBD1 or TRBD2 may supply D (5 bases each). Germline CDR1 is SGHRS and CDR2 is YFSETQ. This CDR3 contains 15 residues. V gave up 4 bases and J gave up 6 bases, with 20 bases separating them. Here the CDR3 reads CASSSGKGPTSEQYF. CDR3 nucleotide sequence: TGCGCCAGCAGCAGCGGAAAGGGGCCCACGTCCGAGCAGTACTTC.

The chain uses TRBV28 and TRBJ2-2; 7 positions match TRBD1. CDR1 and CDR2 (germline): MDHEN, SYDVKM. J lost 7 bases, V lost 1 base, and 6 bases had no gene match. This CDR3 contains 15 residues. The CDR3 loop is CASSLLGTVHGELFF. In DNA, the CDR3 is TGTGCCAGCAGTTTATTGGGGACAGTCCACGGGGAGCTGTTTTTT.

This chain links TRBV29-1 with TRBJ2-2; no firm D call. Germline V gene sequence: CDR1 SQVTM, CDR2 ANQGSEA. Trimming removed 5 bases from V and 4 bases from J, with 8 bases in between. There are 12 residues in the CDR3. The CDR3 region is CSVPLGTGELFF. The CDR3 coding sequence is TGCAGCGTTCCTTTGGGCACCGGGGAGCTGTTTTTT.

This clonotype was recorded only once. This rearrangement joins TRBV10-3 to TRBJ2-1, with a tentative D call TRBD1 (6 bases). Germline loops: CDR1 ENHRY, CDR2 SYGVKD. The CDR3 has 13 residues. The V gene lost 8 bases and the J gene lost 0 bases, with 8 bases spanning the gap. Written as DNA, the CDR3 is TGTGCCATCGAGGGGGACTCCTACAATGAGCAGTTCTTC. Translating it yields CAIEGDSYNEQFF.

The V call is TRBV29-1, the J call TRBJ1-5; tentatively, D is TRBD1 (5 bases). V was clipped by 2 bases and J by 8 bases, with 13 bases between them. CDR3 length: 13 residues. CDR1 and CDR2 (germline): SQVTM, ANQGSEA. The CDR3 DNA is TGCAGCGTTGAATTTCCAGGGTTGGAGCCCCAGCATTTT. Protein product: CSVEFPGLEPQHF.

Concerning this clonotype itself: Compared with germline, one end of the junction differs, possibly owing to a read error. The chain joins TRBV9 to TRBJ2-7, with 8 bases aligning to TRBD1. CDR1 SGDLS and CDR2 YYNGEE come from the germline V gene. The CDR3 is 16 amino acids. CDR3 residues: CAGSPSPQGAARVEYF. CDR3 nucleotide sequence: TGTGCCGGCAGCCCAAGTCCCCAGGGGGCTGCTCGGGTTGAGTACTTC.

This clonotype was counted a few times. This rearrangement joins TRBV6-1 to TRBJ1-4, with D maybe TRBD1 (6 bases). Germline CDR1 MNHNS, CDR2 SASEGT. V dropped 4 bases and J dropped 8 bases, with 14 bases sitting between them. This CDR3 has 14 residues. Here the CDR3 DNA reads TGTGCCAGCAGTGCCTACGGGGGCGGGGAAAAACTGTTTTTT. Translated, it gives CASSAYGGGEKLFF.

The V and J genes are TRBV9 and TRBJ1-5, with TRBD1 matching 10 bases. The CDR3 has 16 residues. The V gene's germline CDR1 is SGDLS and CDR2 YYNGEE. With 4 bases clipped from V and 3 bases from J, the junction kept 7 bases outside the gene matches. CDR3 DNA: TGTGCCAGCAGCACTGGGGACAGGGGCCCCAATCAGCCCCAGCATTTT. Translation gives CASSTGDRGPNQPQHF.

This clonotype was detected a few times. The J gene is TRBJ2-3, the V gene TRBV5-1, with D tentatively TRBD2 (5 bases). V was cut by 1 base and J by 2 bases, with 8 bases left in between. The germline V gene encodes CDR1 SGHRS and CDR2 YFSETQ. The CDR3 consists of 14 residues. The CDR3 protein is CASSLTGITDTQYF. As DNA, the CDR3 is TGCGCCAGCAGCTTGACGGGAATCACAGATACGCAGTATTTT.

This clonotype was recorded at least ten times. The CDR3: CASSPPGTGTDTQYF. The DNA of the CDR3 is TGTGCCAGCAGTCCCCCCGGGACAGGCACAGATACGCAGTATTTT. The chain employs TRBV28 and TRBJ2-3; TRBD1 matches at 7 bases. Germline V CDR1 and CDR2: MDHEN, SYDVKM. CDR3 length: 15 residues. Germline trimming cut 5 bases from V and 1 base from J; bases unmatched to any gene: 6.

On this clonotype itself: Since a much larger clone is just one base distant, this may be a read error. This rearrangement joins TRBV28 to TRBJ2-7; D is undetermined. V lost 11 bases and J lost 6, with 17 bases in between. Germline V gives CDR1 MDHEN, CDR2 SYDVKM. This CDR3 spans 12 amino acids. CDR3 sequence reads: CAVNKGYFEQYF. Here the CDR3 DNA reads TGTGCCGTGAACAAGGGATACTTCGAGCAGTACTTC. Using reference TRBV28 and TRBJ2-7 for the parts outside the CDR3, the full variable domain is DVKVTQSSRYLVKRTGEKVFLECVQDMDHENMFWYRQDPGLGLRLIYFSYDVKMKEKGDIPEGYSVSREKKERFSLILESASTNQTSMYLCAVNKGYFEQYFGPGTRLTVT.